The T cell receptor (beta chain) described here comes from a study of cytomegalovirus exposure and HLA in healthy donors. Amplification used 60 Vbeta primers and 13 Jbeta primers. TCRdb's copy holds only in-frame clones and misses some; the assay was immunoSEQ multiplex PCR. The data show 200,000 or so clones, over 65% seen once. The V end lost 8 bases, the J end lost 3 bases, and 20 bases lay between the germline ends. The CDR3 runs to 15 residues. Germline loops: CDR1 GTSNPN, CDR2 SVGIG (reference sequence). Sequencing was carried out using PBMCs. The chain joins TRBV30 to TRBJ2-1; tentatively, D is TRBD1 (6 bases). The receptor was isolated from a human donor in good health. The CDR3 region is CALETIGGVYNEQFF. CDR3 DNA sequence: TGTGCCCTGGAGACTATAGGGGGAGTCTACAATGAGCAGTTCTTC.